Below, 27 T cell receptor beta chains from the same sample are listed, as sequenced in a study of blood T cell repertoires in COVID-19. Assay used: immunoSEQ multiplex PCR; TCRdb lists only in-frame clones, some missing. The data hold 80,000 to 100,000 clones, with 81% observed a single time. The specimen was peripheral blood. These receptors were taken from a man in his fifties or sixties with acute or convalescent COVID-19.

This chain uses TRBV5-4 with TRBJ2-7; 10 nucleotides match TRBD1. Germline loops: CDR1 SGHNT, CDR2 YYREEE (reference sequence). J gave up 12 bases and V 0 bases, and 6 bases lay outside the gene matches. The CDR3 is 13 residues long. CDR3 nucleotides: TGTGCCAGCAGCTTGGCGGGGACAGGGGATGCGTACTTC. Its translation is CASSLAGTGDAYF.

Here the CDR3 reads CAISDVGTGRRDEQFF. The CDR3 DNA follows: TGTGCCATCAGTGACGTTGGGACAGGGAGGAGGGATGAGCAGTTCTTC. This chain joins TRBV10-3 and TRBJ2-1; 9 bases are a match to TRBD1. The CDR3 totals 16 residues. V was pared by 3 bases and J by 8 bases, with 11 bases of the junction left unmatched. CDR1 is ENHRY and CDR2 is SYGVKD in the germline V gene.

The DNA of the CDR3 is TGTGCCAGCAGCCAATACCGGTACTCTGGAAACACCATATATTTT. Amino acid sequence: CASSQYRYSGNTIYF. The rearrangement joins TRBV3-1 (or the pseudogene TRBV3-2) to TRBJ1-3; unclear D gene. The CDR3 is 15 residues long. Germline lookup yields CDR1 LGHDT and CDR2 YNNKEL (reference sequence). The V gene lost 2 bases and the J gene lost 0 bases, with 8 bases spanning the gap.

With respect to this clone: Since no conserved phenylalanine or tryptophan closes the CDR3, a read error is the likely cause. The DNA is omitted, as the CDR3 cannot be located on it reliably, and the CDR3 follows TCRdb's listing. The V and J genes are TRBV29-1 and TRBJ1-1; TRBD1 is taken as the D call from the table, unchecked against the DNA. CDR1 is SQVTM and CDR2 is ANQGSEA in the germline V gene. Termini included, the CDR3 measures 12 amino acids. The CDR3 protein is CSVSTTGTGVNV.

V is TRBV28 and J is TRBJ2-2; D ambiguous. The CDR3 totals 14 residues. Trimming removed 8 bases from V and 0 bases from J, with 10 bases in between. The germline CDR1 and CDR2 sequences are MDHEN and SYDVKM. The CDR3 sequence: CASLFSANTGELFF. The CDR3, as DNA: TGTGCCAGCCTTTTCTCAGCGAACACCGGGGAGCTGTTTTTT.

This sequence joins TRBV6-5 and TRBJ1-3; D may be TRBD1 (6 bases). CDR3 size: 15 residues. The germline V gene has CDR1 MNHEY and CDR2 SVGAGI. Trimming removed 6 bases at V and 8 bases at J, with 20 bases between. The CDR3 DNA sequence: TGTGCCAGCAGCTACACGGGACACTTAGGGGACACCATATATTTT. The encoded protein is CASSYTGHLGDTIYF.

V usage is TRBV2 and J usage is TRBJ2-7, with D maybe TRBD2 (5 bases). V gave up 7 bases and J gave up 6 bases, with 16 bases separating them. The CDR3 is made up of 13 amino acids. Germline assignment: CDR1 SNHLY and CDR2 FYNNEI. CDR3 DNA: TGTGCCAGCACACTTGGGGTAGGAGGCGAGCAGTACTTC. This translates into CASTLGVGGEQYF.

J is TRBJ2-7 and V is TRBV6-2 or TRBV6-3, with D perhaps TRBD2 (5 bases). The V and J ends lost 2 bases and 0 bases respectively, with 14 bases between them. This CDR3 spans 16 amino acids. CDR1 is MNHEY, CDR2 SVGEGT, per germline. CDR3 nucleotide sequence: TGTGCCAGCAGTTACGTGCTCGGGGAGAGCTCCTACGAGCAGTACTTC. It yields the protein CASSYVLGESSYEQYF.

In its sample, this clone was seen once. The V and J genes are TRBV7-2 and TRBJ2-1; possible D gene TRBD1, 6 bases. The CDR3 has 15 amino acids. Germline CDR1 is SGHTA and CDR2 is FQGNSA. The V end lost 5 bases, the J end lost 0 bases, and 11 bases lay between the germline ends. CDR3 in DNA: TGTGCCAGCAGCAAACAGGGTCCCTCCTACAATGAGCAGTTCTTC. It specifies CASSKQGPSYNEQFF.

This sequence joins TRBV28 and TRBJ2-2, with a possible D match to TRBD1 (6 bases). The CDR3 totals 14 residues. The ends were cut back, 5 bases at V and 13 bases at J, with 20 bases in the middle. The V gene's germline CDR1 is MDHEN and CDR2 SYDVKM. CDR3 bases: TGTGCCAGCAGTACAGGGAGATGGGCTAAGGGGCTGTTTTTT. Translating gives CASSTGRWAKGLFF. Supplemented by reference TRBV28 and TRBJ2-2, the full variable domain reads DVKVTQSSRYLVKRTGEKVFLECVQDMDHENMFWYRQDPGLGLRLIYFSYDVKMKEKGDIPEGYSVSREKKERFSLILESASTNQTSMYLCASSTGRWAKGLFFGEGSRLTVL.

The chain couples TRBV2 to TRBJ1-5; D is unresolved. Trimming shortened V by 6 bases and J by 4 bases, and 16 bases separated the two germline ends. This CDR3 spans 15 amino acids. Germline values: CDR1 SNHLY, CDR2 FYNNEI. The CDR3 loop reads CASRREAVENQPQHF. Written as DNA, the CDR3 is TGTGCCAGCAGAAGAGAGGCGGTGGAAAATCAGCCCCAGCATTTT.

This rearrangement joins TRBV7-9 to TRBJ2-5, with D unresolved. The V gene's germline CDR1 is SEHNR and CDR2 FQNEAQ (reference sequence). Trimming took 3 bases from V and 5 from J, leaving 7 bases between them. There are 12 residues in the CDR3. The CDR3 sequence is CASSLSLETQYF. The DNA of the CDR3 is TGTGCCAGCAGCTTGTCTCTGGAGACCCAGTACTTC.

The chain uses TRBV28 and TRBJ1-1; D gene uncertain. V was trimmed by 3 bases and J by 0 bases, leaving 8 bases between them. Per germline, CDR1 MDHEN and CDR2 SYDVKM. The CDR3 runs to 14 residues. For the CDR3, the DNA is TGTGCCAGCAGTTTGACAAAAATGAACACTGAAGCTTTCTTT. Amino acid sequence: CASSLTKMNTEAFF.

V and J are TRBV7-9 and TRBJ2-1; D possibly corresponds to TRBD1 (6 bases). Germline CDR1 SEHNR, CDR2 FQNEAQ (reference sequence). V dropped 5 bases and J dropped 4 bases, with 18 bases sitting between them. The CDR3 sequence is 16 residues long. The CDR3 DNA is TGTGCCAGCAGCCCCCGGTTGGGGGCGTCTTACAATGAGCAGTTCTTC. This codes for CASSPRLGASYNEQFF.

The chain uses TRBV19 and TRBJ2-7; 10 bases align to TRBD1. CDR1 is LNHDA, CDR2 SQIVND, per germline (reference sequence). The CDR3 consists of 15 residues. V dropped 5 bases and J dropped 5; count of bases not matched to a gene: 9. CDR3 DNA sequence: TGTGCCAGTAGTCAGACCGGGACAGGGGACCACGAGCAGTACTTC. As protein: CASSQTGTGDHEQYF.

In regard to this clone: The junction does not match germline at one end; this may be a read error. The V and J genes are TRBV7-7 and TRBJ2-2, with 11 positions matching TRBD2. This CDR3 is 15 amino acids long. Looked up from germline, CDR1 is SSHAT and CDR2 is FNYEAQ (reference sequence). This chain's CDR3 is CASSLAGGNTGELFF. As DNA, the CDR3 is TGTGCTAGCAGCCTAGCGGGGGGTAACACCGGGGAGCTGTTTTTT.

The chain links TRBV7-2 to TRBJ2-7, with TRBD1 matching over 9 bases. V was pared by 10 bases and J by 5 bases, with 12 bases of the junction left unmatched. The germline V gene encodes CDR1 SGHTA and CDR2 FQGNSA. The CDR3 is 14 amino acids. The CDR3 nucleotides are TGTGCCACCAATTCGGGACAGGGTGTCGACGAGCAGTACTTC. Translated, it gives CATNSGQGVDEQYF.

The chain couples TRBV7-2 to TRBJ1-2; D perhaps matches TRBD1 (6 bases). This CDR3 is 14 amino acids long. V was clipped by 0 bases and J by 6 bases, with 11 bases between them. Germline V gene sequence: CDR1 SGHTA, CDR2 FQGNSA. The CDR3 DNA is TGTGCCAGCAGCTTAGCCGGGACAATTGATGGCTACACCTTC. This codes for CASSLAGTIDGYTF.

The rearrangement joins TRBV25-1 to TRBJ2-7; D possibly corresponds to TRBD2 (6 bases). Germline V gene data show CDR1 as MGHDK and CDR2 as SYGVNS. The CDR3 covers 14 residues. Between the trimmed V and J ends, which lost 1 base and 6 bases, there was a span of 13 bases. CDR3 residues: CASSEFGGLGEQYF. The DNA of the CDR3 is TGTGCCAGCAGTGAATTTGGAGGGCTCGGCGAGCAGTACTTC.

J is TRBJ2-1 and V is TRBV30, with 8 bases aligning to TRBD1. Germline CDR1 and CDR2: GTSNPN and SVGIG (reference sequence). Trimming removed 4 bases from V and 12 bases from J; junction bases left unmatched: 5. The CDR3 length is 11 residues. The CDR3 sequence is CAWTGGVGQFF. CDR3 DNA: TGTGCCTGGACAGGGGGCGTTGGGCAGTTCTTC.

The V gene is TRBV29-1, the J gene TRBJ1-5, with TRBD1 as a possible D gene (5 bases). The CDR3 is 13 residues long. The V gene lost 5 bases and the J gene lost 6 bases, with 14 bases spanning the gap. Germline CDR1 and CDR2: SQVTM and ANQGSEA. The CDR3 is CSVRRGFRQPQHF. The CDR3 nucleotides read TGCAGCGTTCGGCGGGGGTTTCGTCAGCCCCAGCATTTT.

The chain carries TRBV18 and TRBJ2-7; unclear D gene. Per the germline V gene, CDR1 is KGHSH and CDR2 is LQKENI. The CDR3 is 13 amino acids. Trimming shortened V by 3 bases and J by 5 bases, and 11 bases separated the two germline ends. The chain's CDR3 is CASSPQVENEQYF. The CDR3 DNA follows: TGTGCCAGCTCACCGCAGGTCGAAAACGAGCAGTACTTC.

This clone was found a few times. The sample has other DNA sequences that encode this CDR3 too. The chain uses TRBV7-2 and TRBJ2-2; D perhaps matches TRBD1 (5 bases). Trimming cost V 1 base and J 6 bases, with 9 bases left between them. Germline V gene lookup returns CDR1 SGHTA and CDR2 FQGNSA. CDR3 size: 14 residues. CDR3 nucleotides: TGTGCCAGCAGCTTAGGGGCAGGGTCCGGGGAGCTGTTTTTT. This codes for CASSLGAGSGELFF.

The rearrangement joins TRBV2 to TRBJ2-7; D is undetermined. Trimming cost V 6 bases and J 4 bases, with 7 bases left between them. There are 11 residues in the CDR3. CDR1 and CDR2 (germline): SNHLY, FYNNEI. CDR3 sequence: CASRAEYEQYF. In DNA, the CDR3 is TGTGCCAGCAGGGCCGAATACGAGCAGTACTTC.

Points on this clone: This may be a read error: a much more frequent sequence differs by one nucleotide. V and J are TRBV7-8 and TRBJ1-1; D is undetermined. Germline V gene data show CDR1 as SGHVS and CDR2 as FQNEAQ. Trimming took off 6 bases at V and 0 bases at J, with 5 bases between the two ends. This CDR3 spans 12 amino acids. The CDR3 DNA sequence: TGTGCCAGCAGTCCAGTGAACACTGAAGCTTTCTTT. Translating it yields CASSPVNTEAFF.

This clone was recorded only once. The J gene is TRBJ1-2, the V gene TRBV19, with 7 bases aligning to TRBD1. Germline V gene data show CDR1 as LNHDA and CDR2 as SQIVND (reference sequence). The CDR3 spans 14 residues. The V and J ends lost 5 bases and 0 bases, in that order; junction bases with no gene match: 3. CDR3 coding DNA: TGTGCCAGTAGTTCCGACAGGGCTAACTATGGCTACACCTTC. Translation gives CASSSDRANYGYTF.

The chain employs TRBV24-1 and TRBJ1-1, with TRBD1 identical over 11 bases. V lost 8 bases, J lost 0 bases, and 13 bases stayed unmatched. The CDR3 has 18 residues. From germline, CDR1 is KGHDR and CDR2 SFDVKD. The DNA for the CDR3 is TGTGCCACCACCCGGACAGGGGGCCGGACCGCTATGAACACTGAAGCTTTCTTT. Its translation is CATTRTGGRTAMNTEAFF.